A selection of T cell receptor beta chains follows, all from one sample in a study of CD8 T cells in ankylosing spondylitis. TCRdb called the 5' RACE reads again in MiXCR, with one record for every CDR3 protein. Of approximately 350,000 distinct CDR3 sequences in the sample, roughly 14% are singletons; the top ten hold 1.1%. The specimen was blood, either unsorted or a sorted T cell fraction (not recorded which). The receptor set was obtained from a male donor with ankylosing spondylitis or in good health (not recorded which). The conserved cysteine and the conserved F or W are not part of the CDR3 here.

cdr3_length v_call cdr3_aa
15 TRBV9 ASSVGGAGHSSYEQY
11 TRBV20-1 SAAWTSEGEQF
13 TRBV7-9 ASSLGEVSNQPQH
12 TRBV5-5 ASSLVTGKNTIY
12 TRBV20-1 SARGSQRVNEQF
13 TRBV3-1 ASREGLAGLETQY
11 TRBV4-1 ASSQPGTRLKF
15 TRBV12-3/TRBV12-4 ASSLFSSQGGYNEQF
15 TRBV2 ASKWTGTSGNTGELF
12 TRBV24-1 ATSGRGDLNEQF
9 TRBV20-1 SARDDYGYT
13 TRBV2 ASSPEGGYTGELF
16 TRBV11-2 ASSGGVLRDIETDTQY
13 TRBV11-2 ASSLVGISGGAQY
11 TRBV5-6 ASSLTASGELF
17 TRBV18 ASSPFLARAKGSYNEQF
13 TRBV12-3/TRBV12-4 ASSDQDRVGRGYT
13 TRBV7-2 ASSLHPGRSYEQY
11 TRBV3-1 ASSPISNTEAF
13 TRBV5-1 ASSTGTSAYNEQF
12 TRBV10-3 AISATGDRSDYT
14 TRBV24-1 ATSDGAGNSYNEQF
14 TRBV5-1 ASSPGSGGSTGELF
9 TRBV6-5 ASRTGDEQY
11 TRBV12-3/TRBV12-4 ASSPQGNQPQH
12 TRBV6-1 ASSEPPFQETQY
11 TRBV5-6 ASSLTQGYEQF
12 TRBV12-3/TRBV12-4 ASSLSPAGTEAF
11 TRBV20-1 SPLDSTKNIQY
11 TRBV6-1 ASRLSNTGELF
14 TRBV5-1 ASSLSGSTGANVLT
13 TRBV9 ASSAAAGLKETQY
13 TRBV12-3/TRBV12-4 ASSYRQVRQETQY
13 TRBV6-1 ASSEGAVSYNEQF
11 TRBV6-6 ASSYRGPYEQY
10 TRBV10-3 AISEIAREQY
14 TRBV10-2 ASSDAGQGRAQPQH
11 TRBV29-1 SVGVLGSYEQY
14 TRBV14 ASSQGRTGAVYEQY
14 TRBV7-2 ASSFKSGGSGNTIY
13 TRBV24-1 ATSDFWQKNEKLF
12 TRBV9 ASSVGLIQETQY
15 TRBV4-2 ASSQDSTASSYNEQF
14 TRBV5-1 ASSPEGQGAWDTQY
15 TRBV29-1 SVNGLAGGSSYNEQF
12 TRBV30 AWSQTDSNQPQH
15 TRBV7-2 ASSASTSGTFTDTQY
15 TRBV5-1 ASSHSNQRSSYNEQF